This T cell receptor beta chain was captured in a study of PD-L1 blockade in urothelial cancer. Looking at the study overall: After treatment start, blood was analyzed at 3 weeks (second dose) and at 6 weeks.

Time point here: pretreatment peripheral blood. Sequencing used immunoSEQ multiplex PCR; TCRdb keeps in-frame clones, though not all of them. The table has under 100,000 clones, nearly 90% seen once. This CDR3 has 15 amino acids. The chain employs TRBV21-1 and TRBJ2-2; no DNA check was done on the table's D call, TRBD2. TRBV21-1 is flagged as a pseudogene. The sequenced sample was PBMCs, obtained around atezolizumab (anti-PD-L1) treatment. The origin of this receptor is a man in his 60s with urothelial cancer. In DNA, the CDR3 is TGTGCCAGCAGCAAATTCGGGTGGTACACCGGGGAGCTGTTTTTT. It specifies CASSKFGWYTGELFF.